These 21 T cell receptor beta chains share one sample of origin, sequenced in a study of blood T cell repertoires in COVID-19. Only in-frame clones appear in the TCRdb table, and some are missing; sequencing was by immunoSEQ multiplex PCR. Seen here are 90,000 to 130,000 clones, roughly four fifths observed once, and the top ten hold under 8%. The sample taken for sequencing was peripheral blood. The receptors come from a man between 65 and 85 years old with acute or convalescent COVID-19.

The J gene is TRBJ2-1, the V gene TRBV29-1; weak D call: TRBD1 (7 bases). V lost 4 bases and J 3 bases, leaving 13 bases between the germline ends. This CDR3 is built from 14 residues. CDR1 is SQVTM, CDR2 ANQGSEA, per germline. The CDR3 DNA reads TGCAGCGTTGTTGGACAGGACTACTACAATGAGCAGTTCTTC. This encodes CSVVGQDYYNEQFF.

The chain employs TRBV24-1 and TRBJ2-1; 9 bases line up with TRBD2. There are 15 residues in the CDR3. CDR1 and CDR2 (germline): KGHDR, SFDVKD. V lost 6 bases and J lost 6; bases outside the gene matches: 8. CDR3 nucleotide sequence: TGTGCCACCAGTACGCTTCTAGCGGGGATCAATGAGCAGTTCTTC. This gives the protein CATSTLLAGINEQFF.

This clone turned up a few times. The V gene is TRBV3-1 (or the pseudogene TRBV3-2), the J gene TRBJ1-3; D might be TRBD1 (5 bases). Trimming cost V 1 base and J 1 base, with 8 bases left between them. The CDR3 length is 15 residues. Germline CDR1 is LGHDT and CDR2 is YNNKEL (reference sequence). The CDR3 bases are TGTGCCAGCAGCCAAGGGTCAGGGTCTGGAAACACCATATATTTT. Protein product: CASSQGSGSGNTIYF.

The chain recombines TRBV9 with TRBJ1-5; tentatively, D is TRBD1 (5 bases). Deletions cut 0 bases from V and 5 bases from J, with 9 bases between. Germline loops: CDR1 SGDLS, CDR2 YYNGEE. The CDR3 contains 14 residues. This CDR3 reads CASSVDVRDQPQHF. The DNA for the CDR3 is TGTGCCAGCAGCGTAGACGTCAGGGATCAGCCCCAGCATTTT.

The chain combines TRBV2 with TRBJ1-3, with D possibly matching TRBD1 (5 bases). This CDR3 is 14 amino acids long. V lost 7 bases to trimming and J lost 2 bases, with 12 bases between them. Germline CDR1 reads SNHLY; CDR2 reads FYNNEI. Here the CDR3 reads CASTPGEAGNTIYF. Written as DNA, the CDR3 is TGTGCCAGCACCCCGGGGGAGGCTGGAAACACCATATATTTT.

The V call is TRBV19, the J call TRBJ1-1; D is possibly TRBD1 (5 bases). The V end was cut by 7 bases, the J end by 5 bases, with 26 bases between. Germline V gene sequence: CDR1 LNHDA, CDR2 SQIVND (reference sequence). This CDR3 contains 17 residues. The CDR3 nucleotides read TGTGCCAGTACCGCACCTGGGGGTAGGGTTGGGAGGACTGAAGCTTTCTTT. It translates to CASTAPGGRVGRTEAFF.

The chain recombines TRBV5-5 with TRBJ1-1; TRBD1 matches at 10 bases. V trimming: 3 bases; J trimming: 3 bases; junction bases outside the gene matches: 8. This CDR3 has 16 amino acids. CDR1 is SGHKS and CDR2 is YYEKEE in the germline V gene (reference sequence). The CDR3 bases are TGTGCCAGCAGCTCGAAACCGGGACAGGGGTACACTGAAGCTTTCTTT. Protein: CASSSKPGQGYTEAFF.

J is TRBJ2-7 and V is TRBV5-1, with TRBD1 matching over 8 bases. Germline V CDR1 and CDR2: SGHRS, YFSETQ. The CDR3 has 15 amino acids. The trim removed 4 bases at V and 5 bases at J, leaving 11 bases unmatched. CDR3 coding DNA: TGCGCCAGCAGCCCCGGGCAGGGGGCACTGGACGAGCAGTACTTC. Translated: CASSPGQGALDEQYF.

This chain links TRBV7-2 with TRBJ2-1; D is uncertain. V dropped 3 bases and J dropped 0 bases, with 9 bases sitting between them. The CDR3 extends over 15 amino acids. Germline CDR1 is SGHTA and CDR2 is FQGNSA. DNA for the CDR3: TGTGCCAGCAGCTTGACACCAAGCTCCTACAATGAGCAGTTCTTC. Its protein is CASSLTPSSYNEQFF.

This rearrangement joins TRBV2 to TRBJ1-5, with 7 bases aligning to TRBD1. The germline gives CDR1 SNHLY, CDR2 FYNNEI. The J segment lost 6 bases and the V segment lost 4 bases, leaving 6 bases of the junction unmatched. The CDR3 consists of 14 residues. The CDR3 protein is CASSGQGQGQPQHF. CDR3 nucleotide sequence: TGTGCCAGCAGTGGACAGGGTCAAGGTCAGCCCCAGCATTTT.

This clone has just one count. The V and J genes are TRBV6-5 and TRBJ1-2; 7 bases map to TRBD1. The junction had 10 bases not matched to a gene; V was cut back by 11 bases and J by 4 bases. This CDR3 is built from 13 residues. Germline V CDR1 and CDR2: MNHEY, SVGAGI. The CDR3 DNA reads TGTGCCTCTACCACACAGGGGCCCTATGGCTACACCTTC. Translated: CASTTQGPYGYTF.

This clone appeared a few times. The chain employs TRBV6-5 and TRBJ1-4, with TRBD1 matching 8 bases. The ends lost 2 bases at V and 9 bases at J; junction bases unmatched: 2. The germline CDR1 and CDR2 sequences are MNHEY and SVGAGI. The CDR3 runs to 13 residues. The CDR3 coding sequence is TGTGCCAGCAGTTACGACAGGGGTCAAAAACTGTTTTTT. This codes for CASSYDRGQKLFF.

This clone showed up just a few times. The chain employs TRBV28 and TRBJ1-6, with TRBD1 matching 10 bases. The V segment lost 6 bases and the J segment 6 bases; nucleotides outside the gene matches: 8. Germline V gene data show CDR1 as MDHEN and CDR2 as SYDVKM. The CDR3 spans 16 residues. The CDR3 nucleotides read TGTGCCAGCAGCCGGGACAGGGGAGGAGGTAATTCACCCCTCCACTTT. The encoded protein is CASSRDRGGGNSPLHF.

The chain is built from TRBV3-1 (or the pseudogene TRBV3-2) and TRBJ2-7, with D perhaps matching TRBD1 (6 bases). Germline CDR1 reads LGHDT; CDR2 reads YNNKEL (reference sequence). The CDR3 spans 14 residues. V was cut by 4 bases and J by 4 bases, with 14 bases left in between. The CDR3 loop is CASSLQTGFYEQYF. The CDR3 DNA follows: TGTGCCAGCAGCCTCCAGACAGGTTTTTACGAGCAGTACTTC.

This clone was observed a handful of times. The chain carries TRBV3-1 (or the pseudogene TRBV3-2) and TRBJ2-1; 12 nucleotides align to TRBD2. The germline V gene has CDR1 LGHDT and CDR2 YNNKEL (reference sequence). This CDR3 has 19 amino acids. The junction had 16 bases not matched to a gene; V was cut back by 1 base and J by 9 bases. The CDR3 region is CASSQGPLLAGGLRGEQFF. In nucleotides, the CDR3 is TGTGCCAGCAGCCAAGGCCCTCTGCTAGCGGGGGGGCTGAGAGGTGAGCAGTTCTTC.

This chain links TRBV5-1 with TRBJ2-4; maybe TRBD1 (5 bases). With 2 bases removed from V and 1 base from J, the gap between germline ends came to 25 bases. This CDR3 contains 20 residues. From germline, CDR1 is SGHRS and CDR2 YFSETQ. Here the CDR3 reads CASSFTPGHGVVGAKNIQYF. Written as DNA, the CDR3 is TGCGCCAGCAGCTTCACCCCCGGACATGGCGTGGTAGGTGCCAAAAACATTCAGTACTTC.

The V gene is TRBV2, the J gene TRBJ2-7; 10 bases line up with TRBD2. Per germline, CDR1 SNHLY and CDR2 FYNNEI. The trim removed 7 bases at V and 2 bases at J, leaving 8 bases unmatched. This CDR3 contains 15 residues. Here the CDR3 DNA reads TGTGCCAGCACCCCCCAGCGGGAGGGCACCTACGAGCAGTACTTC. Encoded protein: CASTPQREGTYEQYF. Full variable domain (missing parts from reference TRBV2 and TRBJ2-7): EPEVTQTPSHQVTQMGQEVILRCVPISNHLYFYWYRQILGQKVEFLVSFYNNEISEKSEIFDDQFSVERPDGSNFTLKIRSTKLEDSAMYFCASTPQREGTYEQYFGPGTRLTVT.

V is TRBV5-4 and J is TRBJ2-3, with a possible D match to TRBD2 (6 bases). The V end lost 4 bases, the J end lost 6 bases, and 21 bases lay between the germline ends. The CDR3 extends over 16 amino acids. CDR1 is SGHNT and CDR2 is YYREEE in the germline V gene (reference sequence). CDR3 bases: TGTGCCAGCAGCCCCCAAAGCGGGTCTGCCCGGGATACGCAGTATTTT. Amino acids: CASSPQSGSARDTQYF. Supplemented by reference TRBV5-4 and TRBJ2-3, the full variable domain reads ETGVTQSPTHLIKTRGQQVTLRCSSQSGHNTVSWYQQALGQGPQFIFQYYREEENGRGNFPPRFSGLQFPNYSSELNVNALELDDSALYLCASSPQSGSARDTQYFGPGTRLTVL.

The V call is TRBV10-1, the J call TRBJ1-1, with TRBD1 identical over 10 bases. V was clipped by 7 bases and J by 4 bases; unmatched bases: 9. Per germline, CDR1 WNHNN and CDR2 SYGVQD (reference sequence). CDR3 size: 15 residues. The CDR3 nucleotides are TGCGCCAGCAAAGGCGGACAGGGGGGGTTCACTGAAGCTTTCTTT. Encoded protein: CASKGGQGGFTEAFF.

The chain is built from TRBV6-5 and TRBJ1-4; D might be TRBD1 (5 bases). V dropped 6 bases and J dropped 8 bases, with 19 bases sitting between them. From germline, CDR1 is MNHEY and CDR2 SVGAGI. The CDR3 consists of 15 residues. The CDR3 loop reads CASSEFSGGWEKLFF. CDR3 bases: TGTGCCAGCAGCGAGTTTAGCGGGGGGTGGGAAAAACTGTTTTTT.

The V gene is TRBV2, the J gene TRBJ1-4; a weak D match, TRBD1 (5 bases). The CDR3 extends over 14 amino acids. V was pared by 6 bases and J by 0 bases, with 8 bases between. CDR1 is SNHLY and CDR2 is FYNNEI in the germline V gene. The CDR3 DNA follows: TGTGCCAGCAGGAAGGGGCCAACTAATGAAAAACTGTTTTTT. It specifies CASRKGPTNEKLFF.